The following is a TCR beta chain sequence with its context. What this receptor recognizes is not known. No much larger clonotype is one base removed from it; base qualities were not supplied. The immunoSEQ Assay was used to sequence TCRbeta CDR3 regions. After extraction, genomic DNA underwent amplification by bias-controlled multiplex PCR, followed by high-throughput sequencing. The authors' analysis ran thus. Collapsing and filtering of sequences were performed to quantify the absolute abundance of each unique TCRbeta CDR3 region. T cell fraction was estimated by normalization of TCRbeta template counts to usable DNA, with usable DNA being measured through amplification of reference genes present in all nucleated cells. Repertoire TCRs were annotated as SARS-CoV-2-specific when V gene, CDR3 amino acid sequence and J gene were exactly matched to a known reactive TCR set. MIRA supplied the reference SARS-CoV-2 TCR set, which was filtered for enrichment in COVID-19-positive ImmuneCODE repertoires so that public or cross-reactive TCRs were removed. Drawing on the MIRA antigens, annotated TCRs were analysed further at the level of specific ORF or position within ORF. Depth was the summed frequency of annotated unique rearrangements, while breadth was defined as annotated unique rearrangements over total unique productive rearrangements. Two-sided Wilcoxon rank-sum tests were used to compare TCR breadth between groups. TCRdb's version of the immuneACCESS table is confined to in-frame rearrangements and falls short of the full clone set. An unresolved V gene accounts for under half of the shortfall where checked; the remainder is of unknown origin. V and J calls plus clone size are reproduced from that table; the DNA served to infer D and trimming. This sample is represented by roughly 380,000 clones; roughly 84% of them were singletons. Jointly, the top ten make up roughly 3.1% of the sample.

The CDR3, from cysteine to phenylalanine, totals 15 residues. Just the 45-base CDR3 DNA is kept, in frame starting at base 1. At the junction V is shortened by 3 bases and J by 3 bases, with 13 bases in between. The germline V gene (reference sequence) supplies CDR1 SGHNT and CDR2 YYREEE. What this sample's treatment or condition label stands for: about 20 received Ad26.COV2.S at low or high dose, single or two shots; 5 received placebo; per-sample allocation not given. Repertoires of vaccine and placebo recipients were sequenced from samples collected on day 63 after the first injection. Cohort 1b enrolled about two dozen adults aged 18-55 years at a single site in Boston, USA, between 29 July and 7 August 2020. Ad26.COV2.S consisted of a replication-incompetent adenovirus type 26 vector by which a prefusion-stabilized SARS-CoV-2 spike protein from the original Wuhan strain was expressed. These data come from a study of Ad26.COV2.S vaccination and SARS-CoV-2 variants listed by TCRdb under 2021. With regard to the full study: Vaccine-arm donors came from COV1001, a multicentre, randomized, double-blind, placebo-controlled phase I-IIa trial of Ad26.COV2.S in healthy adults. Ad26.COV2.S was administered intramuscularly at a dose of 5x10^10 or 1x10^11 viral particles, either as one shot or as two shots given 56 days apart. TCRbeta repertoire sequencing served as the tool for gauging how specific and how broad the SARS-CoV-2-reactive T cell receptors were following Ad26.COV2.S vaccination. Trial participants were randomized into five groups of five, in which low-dose or high-dose Ad26.COV2.S was given once or twice, or placebo was given on both occasions. A total of approximately 30 samples were included in the TCR-sequenced set, comprising roughly 19 Ad26.COV2.S vaccine recipients, 5 placebo recipients and 8 SARS-CoV-2 convalescent individuals. Investigators remained blinded to trial group allocation during experiments and outcome assessment. Overall results and qualifications from the work: The authors noted that the TCR breadth and depth analyses may have underestimated total T cell responses. Higher spike-specific TCR breadth was observed in Ad26.COV2.S recipients than in placebo recipients (P = 0.0014). The study lacked the statistical power to compare responses across vaccine doses or regimens. Vaccine and placebo recipients had comparable non-spike TCR breadth, which fits with the vaccine containing only spike. After vaccination, substantial breadth of spike-specific CD8+ and CD4+ T cell responses was reported.

The sequencing here drew on peripheral blood, taken in a trial of Ad26.COV2.S vaccine versus placebo. The clonotype was recovered from a person between 18 and 65 years old who received the Ad26.COV2.S COVID-19 vaccine or a placebo. The V gene is TRBV5-4 and the J gene is TRBJ1-3; a confident D gene designation cannot be given. The bases read TGTGCCAGCAGCTCCCCCGCGGGAGGTGGAAACACCATATATTTT. Translated, this is CASSSPAGGGNTIYF.